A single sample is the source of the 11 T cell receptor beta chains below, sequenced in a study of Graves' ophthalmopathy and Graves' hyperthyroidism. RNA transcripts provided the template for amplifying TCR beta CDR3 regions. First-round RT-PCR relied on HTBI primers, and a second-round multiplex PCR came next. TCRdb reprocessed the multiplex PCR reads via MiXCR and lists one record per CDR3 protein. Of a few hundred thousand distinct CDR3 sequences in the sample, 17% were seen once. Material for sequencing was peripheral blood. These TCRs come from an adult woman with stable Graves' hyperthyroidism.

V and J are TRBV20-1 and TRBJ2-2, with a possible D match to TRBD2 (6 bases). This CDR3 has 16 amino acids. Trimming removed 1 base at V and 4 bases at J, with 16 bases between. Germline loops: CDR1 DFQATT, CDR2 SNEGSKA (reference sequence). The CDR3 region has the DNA TGCAGTGCTAGAGGGCTACGGGAGATCTTCACCGGGGAGCTGTTTTTT. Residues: CSARGLREIFTGELFF.

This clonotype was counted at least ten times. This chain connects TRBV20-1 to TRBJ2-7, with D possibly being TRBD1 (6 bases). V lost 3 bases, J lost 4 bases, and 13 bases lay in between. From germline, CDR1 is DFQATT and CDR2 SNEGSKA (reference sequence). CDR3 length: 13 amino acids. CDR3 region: CSASPGQRYEQYF. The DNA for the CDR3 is TGCAGTGCTAGTCCGGGACAACGATACGAGCAGTACTTC.

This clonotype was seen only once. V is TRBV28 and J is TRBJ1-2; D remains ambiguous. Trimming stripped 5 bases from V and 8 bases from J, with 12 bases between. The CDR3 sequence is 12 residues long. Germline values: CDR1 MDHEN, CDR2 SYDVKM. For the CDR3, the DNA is TGTGCCAGCAGTCAGGACGGCTTCGGCTACACCTTC. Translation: CASSQDGFGYTF.

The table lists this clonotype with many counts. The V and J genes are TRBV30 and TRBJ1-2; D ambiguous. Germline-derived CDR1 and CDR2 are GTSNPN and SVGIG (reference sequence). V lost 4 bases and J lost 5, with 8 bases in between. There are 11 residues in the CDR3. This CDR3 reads CAWTYKYGYTF. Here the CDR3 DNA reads TGTGCCTGGACCTATAAGTATGGCTACACCTTC.

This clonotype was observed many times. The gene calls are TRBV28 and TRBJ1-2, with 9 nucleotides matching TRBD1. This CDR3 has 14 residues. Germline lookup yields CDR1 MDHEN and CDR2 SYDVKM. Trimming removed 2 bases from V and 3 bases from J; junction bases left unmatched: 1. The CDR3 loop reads CASSLRTGDYGYTF. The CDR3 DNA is TGTGCCAGCAGTTTAAGGACAGGGGACTATGGCTACACCTTC.

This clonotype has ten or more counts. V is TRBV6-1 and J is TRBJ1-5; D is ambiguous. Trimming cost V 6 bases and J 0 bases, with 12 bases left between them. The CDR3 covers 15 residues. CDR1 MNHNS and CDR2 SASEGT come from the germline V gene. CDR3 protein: CASRPRVYSNQPQHF. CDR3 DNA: TGTGCCAGCAGGCCGCGGGTTTATAGCAATCAGCCCCAGCATTTT.

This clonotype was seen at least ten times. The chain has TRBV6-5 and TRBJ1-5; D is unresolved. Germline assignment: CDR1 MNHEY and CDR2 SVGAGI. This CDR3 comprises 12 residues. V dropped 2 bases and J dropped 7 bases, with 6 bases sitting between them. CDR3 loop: CASSYLGQPQHF. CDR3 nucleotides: TGTGCCAGCAGTTACCTTGGCCAGCCCCAGCATTTT.

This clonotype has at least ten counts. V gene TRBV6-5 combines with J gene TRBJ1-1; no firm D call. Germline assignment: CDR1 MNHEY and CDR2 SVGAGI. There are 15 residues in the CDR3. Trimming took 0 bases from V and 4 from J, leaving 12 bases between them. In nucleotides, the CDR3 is TGTGCCAGCAGTTACTCAGAGAGAGGGCCCACTGAAGCTTTCTTT. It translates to CASSYSERGPTEAFF.

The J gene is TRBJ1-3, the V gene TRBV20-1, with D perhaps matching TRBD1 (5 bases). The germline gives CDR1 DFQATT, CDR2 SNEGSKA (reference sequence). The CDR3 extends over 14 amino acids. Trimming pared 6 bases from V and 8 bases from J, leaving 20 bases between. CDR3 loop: CSARSRTGADTIYF. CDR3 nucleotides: TGCAGTGCCAGGTCCCGAACAGGCGCGGACACCATATATTTT.

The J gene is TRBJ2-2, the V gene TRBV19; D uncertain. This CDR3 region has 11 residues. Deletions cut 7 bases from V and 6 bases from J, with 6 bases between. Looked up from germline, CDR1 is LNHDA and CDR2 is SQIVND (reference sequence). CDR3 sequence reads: CASTKAGELFF. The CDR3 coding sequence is TGTGCCAGTACGAAGGCCGGGGAGCTGTTTTTT.

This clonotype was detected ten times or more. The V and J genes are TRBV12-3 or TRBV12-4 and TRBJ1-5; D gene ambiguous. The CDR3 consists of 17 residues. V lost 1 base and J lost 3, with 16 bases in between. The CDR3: CASSLGSRGGDNQPQHF. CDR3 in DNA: TGTGCCAGCAGTTTAGGGTCCCGGGGTGGAGACAATCAGCCCCAGCATTTT.